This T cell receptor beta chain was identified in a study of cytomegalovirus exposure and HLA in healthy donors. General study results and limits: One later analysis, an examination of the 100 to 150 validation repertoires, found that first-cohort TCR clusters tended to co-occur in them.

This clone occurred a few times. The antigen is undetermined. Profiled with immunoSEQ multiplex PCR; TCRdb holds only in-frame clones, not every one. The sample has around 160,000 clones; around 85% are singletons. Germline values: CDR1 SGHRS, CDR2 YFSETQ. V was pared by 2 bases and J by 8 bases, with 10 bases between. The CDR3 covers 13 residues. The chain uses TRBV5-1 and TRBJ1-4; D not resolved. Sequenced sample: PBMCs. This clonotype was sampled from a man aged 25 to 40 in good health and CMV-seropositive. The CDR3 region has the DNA TGCGCCAGCAGCTTAAGAGGGCCGGAAAAACTGTTTTTT. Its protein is CASSLRGPEKLFF.